This T cell receptor beta chain was identified during a study of blood T cells in healthy people across ages. From germline, CDR1 is DFQATT and CDR2 SNEGSKA (reference sequence). CDR3 size: 12 residues. V gave up 0 bases and J gave up 4 bases, with 6 bases separating them. Findings of the study overall: Researchers judged that diversity estimates from one million T cells fell short of true values.

Alongside a J-beta primer mix, a sample-barcoded 5' primer served in a second PCR lasting about 7 to 11 cycles. Each CDR3 protein is one row after TCRdb ran MiXCR on the 5' RACE reads. This repertoire shows 550,000 to 700,000 distinct CDR3 sequences, 25% to 30% found once; its top ten account for around a sixth. Samples each yielded at least 5 micrograms of total RNA. To note about this clonotype: Its target is unknown.

Sequencing was carried out using blood. The TCR originated in an older woman in good health. V is TRBV20-1 and J is TRBJ1-1; the D gene is possibly TRBD1 (5 bases). This chain's CDR3 is CSAREGATEAFF. The CDR3 DNA follows: TGCAGTGCTAGAGAAGGGGCCACTGAAGCTTTCTTT.